Below are 3 T cell receptor beta chains sequenced from a single sample in a study of T cells in Graves' hyperthyroidism and ophthalmopathy. Authors of the study amplified TCR beta CDR3 regions from RNA transcripts. A first-round RT-PCR of the TCR CDR3 used the HTBI primer set. TCRdb called the multiplex PCR reads again in MiXCR, with one record for every CDR3 protein. The table includes 660,000 or so distinct CDR3 sequences, 45% detected once. Material for sequencing was peripheral blood or thyroid tissue (not recorded which). All receptors derive from an adult man with Graves' disease, either hyperthyroidism or ophthalmopathy (not recorded which).

This clonotype came up once. The chain uses TRBV10-3 and TRBJ1-1; D perhaps matches TRBD1 (5 bases). Germline CDR1 ENHRY, CDR2 SYGVKD. The CDR3 sequence is 14 residues long. Trimming removed 5 bases at V and 1 base at J, with 11 bases between. The CDR3 nucleotides read TGTGCCATCAGTCAACTGGGGCAGAACACTGAAGCTTTCTTT. This sequence encodes CAISQLGQNTEAFF.

This clonotype was observed a few times. The chain carries TRBV5-1 and TRBJ1-2; tentative D call: TRBD1 (5 bases). This CDR3 is built from 15 residues. V shed 2 bases and J shed 7 bases, with 18 bases lying between them. Germline CDR1 is SGHRS and CDR2 is YFSETQ. The CDR3: CASSFDSSSASGYTF. As DNA, the CDR3 is TGCGCCAGCAGCTTCGACAGTTCATCCGCGTCTGGCTACACCTTC.

The V and J genes are TRBV9 and TRBJ2-7; 12 nucleotides line up with TRBD2. The germline V gene has CDR1 SGDLS and CDR2 YYNGEE. The J segment lost 6 bases and the V segment lost 3 bases, leaving 10 bases of the junction unmatched. The CDR3 sequence is 16 residues long. This CDR3 is CASSEAPSGGAAEQYF. CDR3 bases: TGTGCCAGCAGCGAGGCCCCTAGCGGGGGGGCGGCCGAGCAGTACTTC.